This note documents a single T cell receptor beta chain sequence. This sample includes further DNA sequences coding for the same CDR3. V shed 4 bases and J shed 0 bases, with 6 bases lying between them. There are 13 residues in the CDR3. The germline V gene encodes CDR1 LNHDA and CDR2 SQIVND (reference sequence). The data were obtained in a study of cytomegalovirus exposure and HLA in healthy donors. Use of 60 Vbeta and 13 Jbeta primers characterized the PCR. Here immunoSEQ multiplex PCR was the method, and the copy in TCRdb shows in-frame clones only, minus some. The sample table includes just over 80,000 clones.

This chain uses TRBV19 with TRBJ1-1; D remains ambiguous. The sequence derives from a woman aged 25-40 years in good health and CMV-seronegative. Sequencing used PBMCs. This CDR3 reads CASSTSLNTEAFF. CDR3 nucleotide sequence: TGTGCCAGTAGTACCAGTCTGAACACTGAAGCTTTCTTT.